This entry is about one TCR beta chain. This CDR3 is built from 16 residues. In germline, CDR1 is SGDLS, CDR2 YYNGEE. V lost 0 bases, J lost 0 bases, and 9 bases lay in between. This sample is part of a study of blood T cell repertoires in COVID-19. Per the authors' pipeline: Cell counts per sample came from amplifying reference gene primers. Sequencing used immunoSEQ multiplex PCR; TCRdb keeps in-frame clones, though not all of them. From that table come the V and J calls and clone size; the DNA was used to work out D and trimming. The table includes 200,000 to 250,000 clones, about nine tenths detected once.

Sequenced material: PBMCs or T cells enriched from blood (not recorded which). The receptor was isolated from a middle-aged man who had recovered from COVID-19. The gene calls are TRBV9 and TRBJ2-2, with D possibly being TRBD2 (6 bases). Written as DNA, the CDR3 is TGTGCCAGCAGCGTAGGAGGGACTTCGAACACCGGGGAGCTGTTTTTT. Translated: CASSVGGTSNTGELFF.